Each of the 15 T cell receptor beta chains below was sequenced from the same sample in a study of type 1 regulatory T cells. TCRdb re-called the reads through MiXCR, storing one row per CDR3 protein. The profile shows 75,000 to 100,000 distinct CDR3 sequences, 25% to 40% of them singletons. Sequencing was carried out using CD4+ T cells, either the whole sample or a sorted fraction (not recorded which). The receptors come from a human donor in good health.

This chain links TRBV7-9 with TRBJ1-3; D gene unclear. The CDR3 totals 14 residues. Germline CDR1 is SEHNR and CDR2 is FQNEAQ (reference sequence). V was clipped by 2 bases and J by 4 bases, with 9 bases between them. The CDR3 nucleotides are TGTGCCAGCAGCTTATTCCGGGAAGGAAACACCATATATTTT. It is translated as CASSLFREGNTIYF.

V is TRBV5-1 and J is TRBJ2-1; tentative D call: TRBD2 (5 bases). The CDR3 consists of 16 residues. The germline V gene encodes CDR1 SGHRS and CDR2 YFSETQ. Trimming took off 2 bases at V and 8 bases at J, with 20 bases between the two ends. CDR3 protein: CASSLIQNIPRDEQFF. CDR3 nucleotides: TGCGCCAGCAGCTTAATCCAGAACATTCCGAGGGATGAGCAGTTCTTC.

Only a few counts were recorded for this clonotype. This chain joins TRBV20-1 and TRBJ2-3, with 8 bases lining up with TRBD2. From germline, CDR1 is DFQATT and CDR2 SNEGSKA (reference sequence). After removal of 6 bases from V and 2 bases from J, the junction contained 7 bases not matched to a gene. CDR3 length: 14 amino acids. CDR3 in DNA: TGCAGTGCCATAGGGACTAGAGACACAGATACGCAGTATTTT. It encodes CSAIGTRDTDTQYF.

The chain has TRBV20-1 and TRBJ1-4; no firm D call. CDR3 length: 14 amino acids. Germline lookup yields CDR1 DFQATT and CDR2 SNEGSKA (reference sequence). V was cut by 0 bases and J by 7 bases, with 12 bases left in between. This chain's CDR3 is CSAREGGKGEKLFF. CDR3 nucleotide sequence: TGCAGTGCTAGAGAGGGTGGGAAGGGTGAAAAACTGTTTTTT.

The chain is built from TRBV24-1 and TRBJ2-5; TRBD2 agrees at 8 bases. The trim removed 3 bases at V and 1 base at J, leaving 3 bases unmatched. This CDR3 has 15 residues. The germline gives CDR1 KGHDR, CDR2 SFDVKD. CDR3 DNA: TGTGCCACCAGTGATAGCGGGAGTCTCCAAGAGACCCAGTACTTC. Its protein is CATSDSGSLQETQYF.

The V and J genes are TRBV4-1 and TRBJ1-4; D gene unclear. This CDR3 region has 13 residues. The V and J ends lost 1 base and 7 bases respectively, with 7 bases between them. Germline CDR1 and CDR2: MGHRA and YSYEKL. The CDR3 protein is CASSQAVVEKLFF. DNA for the CDR3: TGCGCCAGCAGCCAAGCCGTGGTTGAAAAACTGTTTTTT.

The sample holds a few counts of this clonotype. V usage is TRBV6-1 and J usage is TRBJ2-7; D gene uncertain. Trimming removed 8 bases at V and 0 bases at J, with 11 bases between. This CDR3 is built from 13 residues. The germline V gene encodes CDR1 MNHNS and CDR2 SASEGT. This CDR3 is CASGYSVSYEQYF. Here the CDR3 DNA reads TGTGCCAGCGGATACAGCGTCTCCTACGAGCAGTACTTC.

V is TRBV29-1 and J is TRBJ1-1; D not resolved. Trimming removed 6 bases at V and 4 bases at J, with 12 bases between. Germline V lookup: CDR1 SQVTM, CDR2 ANQGSEA. The CDR3 is 12 residues long. CDR3 sequence (DNA): TGCAGCGTCCACCGCGGTTTCACTGAAGCTTTCTTT. It is translated as CSVHRGFTEAFF.

The chain carries TRBV7-2 and TRBJ2-7; possible D gene TRBD2, 5 bases. The CDR3 runs 13 residues. The V end lost 3 bases, the J end lost 2 bases, and 8 bases lay between the germline ends. In germline, CDR1 is SGHTA, CDR2 FQGNSA. CDR3 amino acids: CASSLAGAYEQYF. The CDR3 nucleotides read TGTGCCAGCAGCTTGGCCGGGGCCTACGAGCAGTACTTC.

The gene calls are TRBV20-1 and TRBJ1-2; TRBD1 aligns across 11 bases. CDR1 is DFQATT and CDR2 is SNEGSKA in the germline V gene (reference sequence). V was pared by 3 bases and J by 8 bases, with 5 bases of the junction left unmatched. This CDR3 spans 13 amino acids. The CDR3 sequence: CSASPGQGAGYTF. In DNA, the CDR3 is TGCAGTGCTAGTCCCGGACAGGGGGCCGGCTACACCTTC.

This chain links TRBV7-2 with TRBJ2-3; D may be TRBD2 (5 bases). The CDR3 sequence is 14 residues long. Germline V gene lookup returns CDR1 SGHTA and CDR2 FQGNSA. Trimming shortened V by 4 bases and J by 4 bases, and 12 bases separated the two germline ends. The CDR3 here is CASSSNMEADTQYF. Written as DNA, the CDR3 is TGTGCCAGCAGCTCCAATATGGAGGCAGATACGCAGTATTTT.

This clonotype has more than one count but fewer than ten. The V gene is TRBV7-2, the J gene TRBJ2-1, with D maybe TRBD2 (6 bases). Germline V gene sequence: CDR1 SGHTA, CDR2 FQGNSA. The CDR3 extends over 14 amino acids. Trimming took 5 bases from V and 6 from J, leaving 14 bases between them. In DNA, the CDR3 is TGTGCCAGCAGCCTTAGCGGCGCCTCCAATGAGCAGTTCTTC. Its protein product is CASSLSGASNEQFF.

This clonotype turned up a few times. CDR3 coding DNA: TGTGCCACCAGCAGAGATCCGGGGGCATCTGGAAACACCATATATTTT. It specifies CATSRDPGASGNTIYF. V and J are TRBV15 and TRBJ1-3; possibly TRBD1 for D (6 bases). V was trimmed by 0 bases and J by 1 base, leaving 10 bases between them. The CDR3 runs 16 residues. Germline V CDR1 and CDR2: LNHNV, YYDKDF (reference sequence).

J is TRBJ2-1 and V is TRBV18; TRBD2 is a possible D gene (6 bases). Germline V gene data show CDR1 as KGHSH and CDR2 as LQKENI. The CDR3 consists of 14 residues. Between the trimmed V and J ends, which lost 3 bases and 12 bases, there was a span of 18 bases. The CDR3 is CASSPNFSGSWQFF. The CDR3 coding sequence is TGTGCCAGCTCACCCAATTTTAGCGGTAGCTGGCAGTTCTTC.

The genes are TRBV29-1 and TRBJ2-7, with TRBD2 identical over 9 bases. The ends lost 5 bases at V and 6 bases at J; junction bases unmatched: 11. The length of the CDR3 is 14 residues. CDR1 is SQVTM and CDR2 is ANQGSEA in the germline V gene. The DNA for the CDR3 is TGCAGCGTTTTAGCGGGAGTGGGCCTTGCCGAGCAGTACTTC. Translating gives CSVLAGVGLAEQYF.